Given below is one T cell receptor (beta chain) in context. The antigen remains undetermined. Sequenced by immunoSEQ multiplex PCR; TCRdb stores in-frame clones only, minus some. The sample consists of about 260,000 clones, approximately 95% of them appearing once. These data originate in a study of T cell responses to AZD1222 COVID-19 vaccine. Study background: Whether given at about 4 or about 12 weeks, second doses were pooled.

General study results and limits: The donors showed a predominance of white British ancestry and of females, with possible underestimation of clonal diversity. Once two AZD1222 doses were given, Spike-specific TCR breadth and depth went up.

Germline CDR1 SGHRS, CDR2 YFSETQ. The CDR3 is made up of 15 amino acids. Trimming took 4 bases from V and 5 from J, leaving 17 bases between them. V and J are TRBV5-1 and TRBJ2-3, with TRBD2 as a possible D gene (6 bases). The material was peripheral blood, obtained on day 0 of AZD1222 vaccination. The clonotype was recovered from an adult in good health. CDR3 sequence reads: CASSVGTPLGDTQYF. The CDR3, as DNA: TGCGCCAGCAGCGTAGGGACTCCCCTCGGAGATACGCAGTATTTT.